Listed below are T cell receptor beta chains from one sample, sequenced in a study of blood T cells in healthy people across ages. TCRdb re-derived calls from the 5' RACE reads in MiXCR, one entry per CDR3 protein. Here the sample spans about a million distinct CDR3 sequences, under 40% being singletons. The sequenced sample was blood. The receptors were gathered from a man younger than 30 in good health. Each CDR3 is given with its conserved first and last residue. D genes are given only for firm matches. Clone size, where shown, is once, few, many, or a class for clones that have expanded.

V gene	clone size	D gene	J gene	CDR3 DNA	CDR3 protein
TRBV7-2	-	-	TRBJ2-3	TGTGCCAGCAGCGCGAGAGTTCCCTGGGGGGGCGTAGTCACAGATACGCAGTATTTT	CASSARVPWGGVVTDTQYF
TRBV12-3/TRBV12-4	few	TRBD1	TRBJ1-2	TGTGCCAGCAGCCGAGACAGGGAAATAGCTAACTATGGCTACACCTTC	CASSRDREIANYGYTF
TRBV6-5	-	-	TRBJ1-2	TGTGCCAGCAGTTACTCGACTGAATCCGGCTACACCTTC	CASSYSTESGYTF
TRBV5-1	-	-	TRBJ2-3	TGCGCCAGCAGCTCCTCGTGGGATACGCAGTATTTT	CASSSSWDTQYF
TRBV4-1	many	-	TRBJ2-1	TGCGCCAGCAGCCCAGCGCAGTCTGGCCACAATGAGCAGTTCTTC	CASSPAQSGHNEQFF
TRBV12-3/TRBV12-4	few	-	TRBJ1-6	TGTGCCAGCAGTTTTTTAAGCGATTCCTATAATTCACCCCTCCACTTT	CASSFLSDSYNSPLHF
TRBV25-1	few	-	TRBJ1-1	TGTGCCAGCAGTGAGGCTCAGGTGGAGGGATACACTGAAGCTTTCTTT	CASSEAQVEGYTEAFF
TRBV12-3/TRBV12-4	-	-	TRBJ2-3	TGTGCCAGCAGTTTGGTAAGGCGGAGAGGTAGCACAGATACGCAGTATTTT	CASSLVRRRGSTDTQYF
TRBV6-6	-	-	TRBJ1-6	TGTGCCAGCAGTTACTCTGGCCAGCCCACCTATAATTCACCCCTCCACTTT	CASSYSGQPTYNSPLHF
TRBV7-9	-	TRBD1	TRBJ2-7	TGTGCCAGCAGCTCTACTGGACAGGCGGTCTACGAGCAGTACTTC	CASSSTGQAVYEQYF
TRBV6-6	-	-	TRBJ2-3	TGTGCCAGCAGGGTAACGAGGGCCGATGGTGTCCCAGATACGCAGTATTTT	CASRVTRADGVPDTQYF
TRBV29-1	-	-	TRBJ1-1	TGCAGCGTCGTCAGCACAGGGTTTGTGACTGAAGCTTTCTTT	CSVVSTGFVTEAFF
TRBV6-2/TRBV6-3	-	-	TRBJ2-7	TGTGCCAGCAGACAGACCTACGAGCAGTACTTC	CASRQTYEQYF
TRBV12-3/TRBV12-4	few	-	TRBJ2-5	TGTGCCAGCAGGGGGACCGATCTCCACGAGACCCAGTACTTC	CASRGTDLHETQYF
TRBV4-1	many	-	TRBJ1-4	TGCGCCAGCAGGGGAAATCGTGAAAAACTGTTTTTT	CASRGNREKLFF
TRBV12-3/TRBV12-4	-	-	TRBJ1-6	TGTGCCAGCAGTTTAGGGACAGTCAATGCACCCCTCCACTTT	CASSLGTVNAPLHF
TRBV2	few	TRBD2	TRBJ2-3	TGTGCCAGCAGTGGTAGCGGGGAGAACACAGATACGCAGTATTTT	CASSGSGENTDTQYF
TRBV9	-	-	TRBJ1-2	TGTGCCAGCAGCGGACTGGGACCTTATGGCTACACCTTC	CASSGLGPYGYTF
TRBV30	once	TRBD1	TRBJ1-2	TGTGCCTGGAGTGTAGGGGACAGCTATGGCTACACCTTC	CAWSVGDSYGYTF
TRBV6-5	-	-	TRBJ1-4	TGTGCCAGCATGAAGGGGCCGGCTAATGAAAAACTGTTTTTT	CASMKGPANEKLFF
TRBV10-3	-	TRBD2	TRBJ2-3	TGTGCCATCAGTGAGTCTTGGCCTAGCGGGGCCACAGATACGCAGTATTTT	CAISESWPSGATDTQYF
TRBV3-1	few	-	TRBJ2-5	TGTGCCAGCAGCCAAGTATCCGGATCTGAGACCCAGTACTTC	CASSQVSGSETQYF
TRBV6-4	-	-	TRBJ2-2	TGTGCCAGCAGTGACGGGCTGAACACCGGGGAGCTGTTTTTT	CASSDGLNTGELFF
TRBV12-3/TRBV12-4	-	TRBD1	TRBJ2-5	TGTGCCAGCAGTTCCTATTGGACAGGGGGCGTTCAAGAGACCCAGTACTTC	CASSSYWTGGVQETQYF
TRBV30	-	-	TRBJ2-7	TGTGCCTGGAGACGTACAGGGACAAACGAGCAGTACTTC	CAWRRTGTNEQYF
TRBV7-2	-	-	TRBJ2-7	TGTGCCAGCACGGGGTCGGGCGGGGAAAATTCCTACGAGCAGTACTTC	CASTGSGGENSYEQYF
TRBV3-1	-	-	TRBJ2-3	TGTGCCAGCAGCCAATGCAGCCTTACCACAGATACGCAGTATTTT	CASSQCSLTTDTQYF
TRBV27	-	-	TRBJ2-1	TGTGCCAGCAGCCCTAAAGAATCCACAGGGCGTTTAGCTGAGCAGTTCTTC	CASSPKESTGRLAEQFF
TRBV28	many	-	TRBJ2-5	TGTGCCAGCAGCGAGTTTAACAGGGTTCTAGAGACCCAGTACTTC	CASSEFNRVLETQYF
TRBV25-1	few	-	TRBJ2-1	TGTGCCAGCAGGGACTCCCTTCTCATTTACAATGAGCAGTTCTTC	CASRDSLLIYNEQFF
TRBV20-1	many	TRBD2	TRBJ2-7	TGCAGTGCTCCTAGGGACTACGAGTGGCAGTACTTC	CSAPRDYEWQYF
TRBV7-3	once	-	TRBJ2-2	TGTGCCAGCAGCTTAAACAGGGATACCGGGGAGCTGTTTTTT	CASSLNRDTGELFF
TRBV5-6	-	TRBD1	TRBJ1-5	TGTGCCAGCAGCTCGTACAGGGGCGGCAATCAGCCCCAGCATTTT	CASSSYRGGNQPQHF
TRBV27	-	TRBD1	TRBJ1-3	TGTGCCAGCAGTTACCAGGGACAGGGAAACACCATATATTTT	CASSYQGQGNTIYF
TRBV5-1	few	-	TRBJ2-3	TGCGCCAGCATCTTGGGCAGCGACCTCACAGATACGCAGTATTTT	CASILGSDLTDTQYF
TRBV9	once	-	TRBJ2-7	TGTGCCAGCACCCCACCTGGGTGGAGGGGAAGTAACAATGAGCAGTACTTC	CASTPPGWRGSNNEQYF
TRBV5-5	many	-	TRBJ1-2	TGTGCCAGCAGCCCCCGTGCGGGGGCTAACTATGGCTACACCTTC	CASSPRAGANYGYTF
TRBV20-1	few	-	TRBJ1-1	TGCAGTGTTTACAGGATGGACACTGAAGCTTTCTTT	CSVYRMDTEAFF
TRBV14	few	-	TRBJ1-4	TGTGCCAGCAGCCAAGTTCAAGGGTCCAAACTGTTTTTT	CASSQVQGSKLFF
TRBV19	once	-	TRBJ2-3	TGTGCCAGTAGTATCCCTTCGGGGGAGAGATTAGATACGCAGTATTTT	CASSIPSGERLDTQYF
TRBV10-3	few	-	TRBJ1-2	TGTGCCATCAGTGGGGGACAACTTGGTGGCTACACCTTC	CAISGGQLGGYTF